Each of the 6 T cell receptor beta chains below was sequenced from the same sample in a study of T-cell memory formation after mild COVID-19. Each CDR3 protein is one row after TCRdb ran MiXCR on the 5' RACE reads. This sample yields about 210,000 distinct CDR3 sequences, of which approximately 30% are seen a single time; roughly 10% belongs to the top ten. Sequenced material: PBMCs or a T cell subset sorted from them (not recorded which). Every receptor here comes from an adult woman who had mild COVID-19 (a few samples of this study predate the infection). Cell type and time point are not known.

This clonotype was counted between two and nine times. Germline is not matched at one junction end, which may reflect a read error. The chain links TRBV7-6 to TRBJ1-2; D is unclear. The length of the CDR3 is 13 residues. Germline V gives CDR1 SGHVS, CDR2 FNYEAQ. CDR3 nucleotide sequence: TGTGCCAGCAGCTTTGGACCTAATTATGGCTACACCTTC. Translating it yields CASSFGPNYGYTF.

The rearrangement uses TRBV30 and TRBJ2-1; TRBD1 agrees at 10 bases. CDR3 length equals 14 residues. After removal of 3 bases from V and 6 bases from J, the junction contained 5 bases not matched to a gene. From germline, CDR1 is GTSNPN and CDR2 SVGIG (reference sequence). Here the CDR3 DNA reads TGTGCCTGGAGCGCCGGACAGGGGGTCAATGAGCAGTTCTTC. Protein sequence: CAWSAGQGVNEQFF. Looking up the rest from reference TRBV30 and TRBJ2-1 gives the full variable domain: SQTIHQWPATLVQPVGSPLSLECTVEGTSNPNLYWYRQAAGRGLQLLFYSVGIGQISSEVPQNLSASRPQDRQFILSSKKLLLSDSGFYLCAWSAGQGVNEQFFGPGTRLTVL.

A few counts support this clonotype. V gene TRBV29-1 combines with J gene TRBJ2-7; D perhaps matches TRBD1 (5 bases). The CDR3 is made up of 16 amino acids. V was shortened by 1 base and J by 4 bases, with 20 bases between the two germline ends. CDR1 is SQVTM and CDR2 is ANQGSEA in the germline V gene. The CDR3 region is CSVEGHRQNGIYEQYF. The CDR3 nucleotides read TGCAGCGTTGAAGGCCACAGACAGAATGGCATTTACGAGCAGTACTTC.

Here the CDR3 reads CASSLGGTVKAFF. The CDR3 bases are TGTGCCAGCAGCTTAGGGGGGACCGTTAAAGCTTTCTTT. The V call is TRBV7-2, the J call TRBJ1-1; D is possibly TRBD1 (5 bases). The germline CDR1 and CDR2 sequences are SGHTA and FQGNSA. Trimming cost V 1 base and J 9 bases, with 12 bases left between them. The CDR3 consists of 13 residues.

This chain links TRBV5-1 with TRBJ2-2; 8 bases align to TRBD2. The CDR3 totals 15 residues. Germline V gene sequence: CDR1 SGHRS, CDR2 YFSETQ. V dropped 4 bases and J dropped 6; count of bases not matched to a gene: 8. The CDR3 region has the DNA TGCGCCAGCAGCGTTGGGTCGGGAGGGGCCGGGGAGCTGTTTTTT. As protein: CASSVGSGGAGELFF. The full variable domain, rest sourced from reference TRBV5-1 and TRBJ2-2, is KAGVTQTPRYLIKTRGQQVTLSCSPISGHRSVSWYQQTPGQGLQFLFEYFSETQRNKGNFPGRFSGRQFSNSRSEMNVSTLELGDSALYLCASSVGSGGAGELFFGEGSRLTVL.

This clonotype came up a few times. The chain employs TRBV10-3 and TRBJ2-7; either TRBD1 or TRBD2 may supply D (6 bases each). The V and J ends lost 2 bases and 5 bases respectively, with 22 bases between them. There are 17 residues in the CDR3. CDR1 ENHRY and CDR2 SYGVKD come from the germline V gene. The CDR3 sequence is CAISERGEQGLGDEQYF. CDR3 in DNA: TGTGCCATCAGTGAGAGGGGGGAACAGGGTCTCGGCGACGAGCAGTACTTC.